One and the same sample provided the 15 T cell receptor beta chains below, sequenced in a study of blood T cell repertoires in COVID-19. Measured with immunoSEQ multiplex PCR; TCRdb has only the in-frame clones, and not every one. The sample carries about 250,000 clones, around nine tenths recorded once. The sequencing input was PBMCs or T cells enriched from blood (not recorded which). These receptors came from a woman younger than 35 who had recovered from COVID-19.

The CDR3 sequence is CASSLDLAAGNIQYF. CDR3 DNA: TGCGCCAGCAGCCTAGACCTAGCGGCGGGAAACATTCAGTACTTC. The V call is TRBV5-1, the J call TRBJ2-4; 7 nucleotides align to TRBD2. Trimming at V came to 4 bases and at J to 6 bases, leaving 10 bases not matched to a gene. Germline V gene sequence: CDR1 SGHRS, CDR2 YFSETQ. This CDR3 spans 15 amino acids.

The chain is built from TRBV5-1 and TRBJ1-2; TRBD1 matches 9 bases. V lost 6 bases to trimming and J lost 5 bases; unmatched junction nucleotides: 5. Per the germline V gene, CDR1 is SGHRS and CDR2 is YFSETQ. The CDR3 has 13 residues. The chain's CDR3 is CASTRTGEYGYTF. CDR3 bases: TGCGCCAGCACCAGGACAGGGGAATATGGCTACACCTTC.

This chain uses TRBV19 with TRBJ2-7; D remains ambiguous. Germline V gene lookup returns CDR1 LNHDA and CDR2 SQIVND (reference sequence). Trimming removed 5 bases at V and 2 bases at J, with 7 bases between. The CDR3 length is 12 residues. The CDR3 is CASSPRAYEQYF. CDR3 in DNA: TGTGCCAGTAGTCCTCGCGCCTACGAGCAGTACTTC. The entire variable domain, with the rest obtained from reference TRBV19 and TRBJ2-7, is as follows: DGGITQSPKYLFRKEGQNVTLSCEQNLNHDAMYWYRQDPGQGLRLIYYSQIVNDFQKGDIAEGYSVSREKKESFPLTVTSAQKNPTAFYLCASSPRAYEQYFGPGTRLTVT.

This chain links TRBV6-1 with TRBJ2-7, with D hard to call. The CDR3 contains 11 residues. The V gene's germline CDR1 is MNHNS and CDR2 SASEGT. Trimming removed 2 bases at V and 4 bases at J, with 3 bases between. CDR3 nucleotide sequence: TGTGCCAGCAGTGAACGGTACGAGCAGTACTTC. This translates into CASSERYEQYF.

The sample holds a few counts of this clone. J is TRBJ2-2 and V is TRBV5-1, with TRBD2 matching 8 bases. Germline CDR1 reads SGHRS; CDR2 reads YFSETQ. V lost 5 bases to trimming and J lost 3 bases; unmatched junction nucleotides: 9. This CDR3 is 16 amino acids long. CDR3 nucleotides: TGCGCCAGCAGTTTGTCCAGCGGGGGACACACCGGGGAGCTGTTTTTT. Amino acid sequence: CASSLSSGGHTGELFF.

The rearrangement joins TRBV3-1 (or the pseudogene TRBV3-2) to TRBJ1-3; D might be TRBD1 (5 bases). Germline V gives CDR1 LGHDT, CDR2 YNNKEL (reference sequence). This CDR3 is built from 15 residues. Trimming took off 4 bases at V and 1 base at J, with 11 bases between the two ends. The CDR3 here is CASSLLGGSGNTIYF. The CDR3 region has the DNA TGTGCCAGCAGCCTCCTCGGGGGGTCTGGAAACACCATATATTTT.

The V gene is TRBV6-4, the J gene TRBJ1-5, with TRBD1 matching 8 bases. Looked up from germline, CDR1 is MRHNA and CDR2 is SNTAGT. V was clipped by 3 bases and J by 6 bases; unmatched bases: 7. The CDR3 totals 15 residues. The DNA of the CDR3 is TGTGCCAGCAGTGAGGGGGCAGGGGGCGGTCAGCCCCAGCATTTT. It is translated as CASSEGAGGGQPQHF.

This sequence joins TRBV24-1 and TRBJ1-1; 9 nucleotides align to TRBD1. Trimming cost V 2 bases and J 11 bases; bases outside gene matches: 11. The germline CDR1 and CDR2 sequences are KGHDR and SFDVKD. This CDR3 comprises 15 residues. CDR3 in DNA: TGTGCCACCAGTGATTGGACAGGGGCTTTTGGTAAGGCTTTCTTT. Translated: CATSDWTGAFGKAFF.

The chain joins TRBV3-1 (or the pseudogene TRBV3-2) to TRBJ1-2, with D hard to call. V dropped 2 bases and J dropped 6 bases, with 7 bases sitting between them. Germline V gives CDR1 LGHDT, CDR2 YNNKEL (reference sequence). The CDR3 covers 12 residues. The CDR3 region has the DNA TGTGCCAGCAGCCAATTGCGCGATGGCTACACCTTC. It is translated as CASSQLRDGYTF.

The chain links TRBV7-9 to TRBJ2-2, with D unresolved. Germline V gives CDR1 SEHNR, CDR2 FQNEAQ (reference sequence). The CDR3 is 16 amino acids. The V end lost 2 bases, the J end lost 6 bases, and 16 bases lay between the germline ends. The CDR3 nucleotides read TGTGCCAGCAGCTTAATGGCGACGCTCACAGCCGGGGAGCTGTTTTTT. Its translation: CASSLMATLTAGELFF. Based on the CDR3 plus reference TRBV7-9 and TRBJ2-2, the full variable domain is DTGVSQNPRHKITKRGQNVTFRCDPISEHNRLYWYRQTLGQGPEFLTYFQNEAQLEKSRLLSDRFSAERPKGSFSTLEIQRTEQGDSAMYLCASSLMATLTAGELFFGEGSRLTVL.

J is TRBJ2-3 and V is TRBV7-3; 8 positions agree with TRBD2. V shed 5 bases, J shed 6 bases, and the junction held 10 bases outside the gene matches. Germline CDR1 and CDR2: SGHTA and FQGTGA. CDR3 length: 15 amino acids. This CDR3 reads CASSINSGGQDTQYF. The CDR3 DNA sequence: TGTGCCAGCAGCATCAACTCGGGAGGGCAGGATACGCAGTATTTT.

The chain couples TRBV29-1 to TRBJ1-2; tentative D call: TRBD1 (6 bases). The germline V gene encodes CDR1 SQVTM and CDR2 ANQGSEA. The CDR3 contains 15 residues. The germline V and J ends were trimmed by 1 base and 8 bases, with 20 bases remaining between them. CDR3 in DNA: TGCAGCGTTGAAGCTATATCGAGGGGGTTCTTGGGCTACACCTTC. The encoded protein is CSVEAISRGFLGYTF.

The J gene is TRBJ1-1, the V gene TRBV18; D is possibly TRBD1 (5 bases). CDR3 length: 15 residues. V lost 0 bases, J lost 10 bases, and 18 bases lay in between. Germline CDR1 reads KGHSH; CDR2 reads LQKENI. The CDR3 spells CASSPPNGGDDIAFF. CDR3 coding DNA: TGTGCCAGCTCACCACCCAATGGAGGGGATGATATAGCTTTCTTT. The entire variable domain, with the rest obtained from reference TRBV18 and TRBJ1-1, is as follows: NAGVMQNPRHLVRRRGQEARLRCSPMKGHSHVYWYRQLPEEGLKFMVYLQKENIIDESGMPKERFSAEFPKEGPSILRIQQVVRGDSAAYFCASSPPNGGDDIAFFGQGTRLTVV.

The chain recombines TRBV4-2 with TRBJ1-2; no clear D gene. This CDR3 comprises 14 residues. Trimming took off 3 bases at V and 3 bases at J, with 11 bases between the two ends. Germline assignment: CDR1 LGHNA and CDR2 YNFKEQ. The CDR3 DNA follows: TGTGCCAGCAGCCAGGATAGGCGGGACTATGGCTACACCTTC. The encoded protein is CASSQDRRDYGYTF.

The gene calls are TRBV28 and TRBJ1-2; TRBD1 matches at 10 bases. With 5 bases clipped from V and 5 bases from J, the junction kept 8 bases outside the gene matches. The germline V gene has CDR1 MDHEN and CDR2 SYDVKM. This CDR3 has 15 residues. This CDR3 reads CASSPGQGFYYGYTF. CDR3 nucleotides: TGTGCCAGCAGTCCGGGACAGGGGTTTTATTATGGCTACACCTTC.